The T cell receptor beta chain described here comes from a study of blood T cell repertoires in COVID-19. About this clone itself: A junction boundary mismatches the germline segment, possibly from a read error.

Assay: immunoSEQ multiplex PCR; the TCRdb copy retains only in-frame clones and omits some. The sample holds about 210,000 clones, 75% to 90% seen once. This clonotype was obtained from a young woman who had been exposed to COVID-19. The sample consisted of PBMCs or T cells enriched from blood (not recorded which).

The CDR3 region is CASSNSDGYTF. The CDR3 DNA reads TGTGCCAGCAGTAACTCCGATGGCTACACCTTC. The V and J genes are TRBV6-5 and TRBJ1-2; D gene ambiguous. CDR1 MNHEY and CDR2 SVGAGI come from the germline V gene. CDR3 length equals 11 residues.